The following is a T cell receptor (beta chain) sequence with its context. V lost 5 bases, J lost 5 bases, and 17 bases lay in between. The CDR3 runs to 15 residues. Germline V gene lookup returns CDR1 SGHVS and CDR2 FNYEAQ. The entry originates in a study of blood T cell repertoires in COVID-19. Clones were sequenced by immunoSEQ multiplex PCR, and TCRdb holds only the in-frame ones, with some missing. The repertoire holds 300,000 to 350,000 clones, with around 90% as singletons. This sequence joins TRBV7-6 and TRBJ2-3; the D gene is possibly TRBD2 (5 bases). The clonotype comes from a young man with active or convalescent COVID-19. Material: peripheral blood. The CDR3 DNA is TGTGCCAGCAGCCTGAACGAGGGCCAGCAAGATACGCAGTATTTT. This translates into CASSLNEGQQDTQYF.